The 3 T cell receptor beta chains below were found in one sample sequenced in a study of cytomegalovirus exposure and HLA in healthy donors. Some clones are missing from TCRdb's copy, which holds only in-frame ones; the method was immunoSEQ multiplex PCR. Of tens of thousands of clones listed, around 95% were seen once; the top ten hold roughly 2%. Sequences were obtained from PBMCs. The source is a young woman in good health and CMV-seropositive.

V is TRBV25-1 and J is TRBJ1-2; D not resolved. V lost 1 base and J 5 bases, leaving 8 bases between the germline ends. The CDR3 is 13 amino acids. Germline assignment: CDR1 MGHDK and CDR2 SYGVNS. The CDR3 here is CASSELAIYGYTF. The CDR3 DNA reads as TGTGCCAGCAGTGAATTAGCAATTTATGGCTACACCTTC.

CDR3 loop: CASSGHINNSPLHF. The CDR3, as DNA: TGCGCCAGCAGTGGACACATTAATAATTCACCCCTCCACTTT. J is TRBJ1-6 and V is TRBV10-2; D unresolved. From germline, CDR1 is WSHSY and CDR2 SAAADI. Trimming took 4 bases from V and 5 from J, leaving 9 bases between them. The CDR3 has 14 residues.

The rearrangement joins TRBV7-9 to TRBJ2-7; unclear D gene. The germline CDR1 and CDR2 sequences are SEHNR and FQNEAQ (reference sequence). This CDR3 region has 11 residues. The germline V and J ends were trimmed by 4 bases and 3 bases, with 4 bases remaining between them. The CDR3 nucleotides are TGTGCCAGCAGCTCATTCTACGAGCAGTACTTC. Encoded protein: CASSSFYEQYF.